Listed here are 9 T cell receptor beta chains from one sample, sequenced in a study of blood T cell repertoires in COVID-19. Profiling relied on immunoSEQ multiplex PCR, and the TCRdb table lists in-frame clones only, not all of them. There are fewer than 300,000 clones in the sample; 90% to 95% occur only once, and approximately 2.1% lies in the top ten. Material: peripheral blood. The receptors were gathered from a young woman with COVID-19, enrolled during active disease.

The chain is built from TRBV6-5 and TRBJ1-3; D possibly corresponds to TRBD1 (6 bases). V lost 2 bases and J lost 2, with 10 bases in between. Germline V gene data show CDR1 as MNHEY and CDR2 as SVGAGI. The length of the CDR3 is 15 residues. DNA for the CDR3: TGTGCCAGCAGTTACGCCAGGGGTACTGGAAACACCATATATTTT. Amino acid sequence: CASSYARGTGNTIYF.

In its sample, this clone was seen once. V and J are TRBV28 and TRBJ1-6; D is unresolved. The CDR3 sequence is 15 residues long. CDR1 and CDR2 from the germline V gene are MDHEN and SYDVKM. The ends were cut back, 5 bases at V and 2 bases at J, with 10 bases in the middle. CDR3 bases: TGTGCCAGCAGTCCCCCTAGCACCTATAATTCACCCCTCCACTTT. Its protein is CASSPPSTYNSPLHF. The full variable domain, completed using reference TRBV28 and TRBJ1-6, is DVKVTQSSRYLVKRTGEKVFLECVQDMDHENMFWYRQDPGLGLRLIYFSYDVKMKEKGDIPEGYSVSREKKERFSLILESASTNQTSMYLCASSPPSTYNSPLHFGNGTRLTVT.

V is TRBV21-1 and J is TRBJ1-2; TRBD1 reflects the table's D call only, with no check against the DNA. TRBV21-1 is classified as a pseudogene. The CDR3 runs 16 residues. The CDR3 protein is CASSNGSPTGNYGYTF. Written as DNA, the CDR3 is TGTGCCAGCAGCAACGGATCTCCGACAGGGAACTATGGCTACACCTTC.

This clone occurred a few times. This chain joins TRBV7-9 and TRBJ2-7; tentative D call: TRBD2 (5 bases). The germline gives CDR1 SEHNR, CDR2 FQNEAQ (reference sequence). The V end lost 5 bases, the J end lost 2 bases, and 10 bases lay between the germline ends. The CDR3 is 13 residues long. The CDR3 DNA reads TGTGCCAGCAGCCCCCACGGGGCCTACGAGCAGTACTTC. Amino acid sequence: CASSPHGAYEQYF.

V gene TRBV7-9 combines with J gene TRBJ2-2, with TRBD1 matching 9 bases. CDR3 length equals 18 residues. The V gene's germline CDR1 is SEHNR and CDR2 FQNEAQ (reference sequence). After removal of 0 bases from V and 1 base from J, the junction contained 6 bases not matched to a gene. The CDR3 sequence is CASSLARPGQGNTGELFF. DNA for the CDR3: TGTGCCAGCAGCTTAGCGAGGCCGGGACAGGGGAACACCGGGGAGCTGTTTTTT.

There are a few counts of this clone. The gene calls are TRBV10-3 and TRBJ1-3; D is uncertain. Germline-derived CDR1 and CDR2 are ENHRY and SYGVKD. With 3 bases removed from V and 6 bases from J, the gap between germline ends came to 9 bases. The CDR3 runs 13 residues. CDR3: CAISDAGANTIYF. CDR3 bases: TGTGCCATCAGTGACGCAGGTGCAAACACCATATATTTT.

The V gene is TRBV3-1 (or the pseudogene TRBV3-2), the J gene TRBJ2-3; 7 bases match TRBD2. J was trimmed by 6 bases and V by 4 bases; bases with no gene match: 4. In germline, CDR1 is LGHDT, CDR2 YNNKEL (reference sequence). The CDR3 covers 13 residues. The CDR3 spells CASSPSGADTQYF. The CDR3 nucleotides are TGTGCCAGCAGCCCGAGCGGGGCCGATACGCAGTATTTT.

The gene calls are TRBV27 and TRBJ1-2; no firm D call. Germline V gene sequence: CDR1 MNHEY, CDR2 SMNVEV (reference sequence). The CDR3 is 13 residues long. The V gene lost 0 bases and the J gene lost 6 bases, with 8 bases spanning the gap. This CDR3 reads CASSLSFGNGYTF. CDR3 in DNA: TGTGCCAGCAGTTTATCGTTCGGGAATGGCTACACCTTC.

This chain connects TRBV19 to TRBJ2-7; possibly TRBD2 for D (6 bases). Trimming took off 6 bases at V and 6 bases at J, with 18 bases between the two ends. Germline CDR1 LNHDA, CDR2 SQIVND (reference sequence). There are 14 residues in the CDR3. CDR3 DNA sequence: TGTGCCAGTAGCGCCCGGGACTTGCCCAGCGAGCAGTACTTC. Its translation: CASSARDLPSEQYF.